This T cell receptor (beta chain) emerged from a study of blood T cell repertoires in COVID-19. In the study overall: In each case, the material was cDNA or gDNA derived from T cells, B-cell-depleted T cells, or PBMCs.

The CDR3 is 16 residues long. Germline V gene lookup returns CDR1 MDHEN and CDR2 SYDVKM. V shed 3 bases and J 5 bases; nucleotides not matched to a gene: 9. The assay was immunoSEQ multiplex PCR, and TCRdb's table has in-frame clones only and misses some. Of around 160,000 clones listed, around four fifths are singletons. This sequence originates from a woman aged 40 to 50 with active or convalescent COVID-19. Specimen: peripheral blood. The chain is built from TRBV28 and TRBJ2-1; 8 bases align to TRBD1. The CDR3 sequence: CASSFPSGTGHNEQFF. In nucleotides, the CDR3 is TGTGCCAGCAGTTTCCCCTCCGGGACAGGCCACAATGAGCAGTTCTTC.